The 22 T cell receptor beta chains given below trace back to one sample, sequenced in a study of cytomegalovirus exposure and HLA in healthy donors. A multiplex PCR was run with 60 Vbeta primers and 13 Jbeta primers. Sequenced by immunoSEQ multiplex PCR; TCRdb stores in-frame clones only, minus some. The profile covers roughly 150,000 clones, with roughly 80% appearing a single time and more than 8% taken by the ten largest. Sequenced material: PBMCs. The receptors were gathered from a male donor in good health and CMV-seropositive.

In nucleotides, the CDR3 is TGTGCCAGCAGCCCCAGGGGCCGCTCCTACGAGCAGTACTTC. Translating it yields CASSPRGRSYEQYF. The chain carries TRBV7-9 and TRBJ2-7; D perhaps matches TRBD1 (6 bases). Trimming removed 5 bases from V and 0 bases from J, with 11 bases in between. Germline values: CDR1 SEHNR, CDR2 FQNEAQ (reference sequence). CDR3 length: 14 residues.

The gene calls are TRBV7-6 and TRBJ2-3; 8 nucleotides align to TRBD2. The ends lost 1 base at V and 0 bases at J; junction bases unmatched: 3. Germline loops: CDR1 SGHVS, CDR2 FNYEAQ. The CDR3 totals 16 residues. In DNA, the CDR3 is TGTGCCAGCAGCTTAGGCGCGGGAGGAAGCACAGATACGCAGTATTTT. It codes for CASSLGAGGSTDTQYF.

As regards this clone: One end of the junction does not line up with germline, which may come from a read error. The chain carries TRBV28 and TRBJ1-4, with D perhaps matching TRBD1 (6 bases). Germline-derived CDR1 and CDR2 are MDHEN and SYDVKM. This CDR3 contains 14 residues. CDR3 sequence reads: CASSFGGANKKLFF. The CDR3 bases are TGTGCCAGCAGTTTCGGGGGGGCTAATAAAAAACTGTTTTTT.

This clone was observed a few times. This rearrangement joins TRBV11-2 to TRBJ1-4, with 9 positions matching TRBD1. After removal of 5 bases from V and 10 bases from J, the junction contained 8 bases not matched to a gene. Germline V gene lookup returns CDR1 SGHAT and CDR2 FQNNGV. This CDR3 has 14 amino acids. The CDR3: CASSPPGQGRKLFF. The DNA for the CDR3 is TGTGCCAGCAGCCCTCCGGGACAGGGAAGAAAACTGTTTTTT.

This clone turned up a few times. V is TRBV19 and J is TRBJ2-3; the match to TRBD2 covers 10 bases. The J segment lost 3 bases and the V segment lost 1 base, leaving 10 bases of the junction unmatched. The CDR3 runs 18 residues. Germline lookup yields CDR1 LNHDA and CDR2 SQIVND (reference sequence). The CDR3 bases are TGTGCCAGTAGTATAGTCTCCCAAGGTAGCGGGGGGACAGATACGCAGTATTTT. Its translation is CASSIVSQGSGGTDTQYF.

This clone came up a few times. The chain couples TRBV28 to TRBJ1-4; the D gene is possibly TRBD1 (6 bases). CDR3 length: 15 residues. The germline gives CDR1 MDHEN, CDR2 SYDVKM. V was cut by 2 bases and J by 5 bases, with 12 bases left in between. Here the CDR3 DNA reads TGTGCCAGCAGTTTAACAGGGAACTTAAATGAAAAACTGTTTTTT. Translated: CASSLTGNLNEKLFF.

The chain carries TRBV5-1 and TRBJ1-2, with TRBD1 identical over 8 bases. Germline V gene sequence: CDR1 SGHRS, CDR2 YFSETQ. The V segment lost 0 bases and the J segment 5 bases; nucleotides outside the gene matches: 6. The CDR3 covers 15 residues. The DNA for the CDR3 is TGCGCCAGCAGCTTGGTGGGGACAGGCGTTTATGGCTACACCTTC. Protein product: CASSLVGTGVYGYTF.

The chain employs TRBV4-3 and TRBJ1-2, with D possibly matching TRBD1 (5 bases). Trimming left V 0 bases short and J 7 bases short, with 15 bases between. This CDR3 has 15 residues. The germline CDR1 and CDR2 sequences are LGHNA and YSLEER. The CDR3 spells CASSQDGRSTGGYTF. CDR3 bases: TGCGCCAGCAGCCAAGATGGGCGCTCTACAGGTGGCTACACCTTC.

The chain couples TRBV18 to TRBJ1-2, with 10 bases aligning to TRBD1. With 1 base clipped from V and 4 bases from J, the junction kept 9 bases outside the gene matches. The CDR3 is 17 amino acids. Germline V gives CDR1 KGHSH, CDR2 LQKENI. The CDR3 loop reads CASSPQDRGATSYGYTF. DNA of the CDR3: TGTGCCAGCTCACCACAGGACAGGGGGGCGACCAGCTATGGCTACACCTTC.

The rearrangement uses TRBV6-7 and TRBJ2-1; 7 bases are a match to TRBD2. TRBV6-7 is recorded as an ORF, its role being uncertain. V was clipped by 0 bases and J by 2 bases; unmatched bases: 4. The CDR3 contains 16 residues. CDR3 loop: CASSYSCGRPYNEQFF. The CDR3 nucleotides are TGTGCCAGCAGTTACTCGTGCGGGAGACCCTACAATGAGCAGTTCTTC.

Only a few counts were recorded for this clone. The V and J genes are TRBV6-6 and TRBJ2-7; D not certain. The CDR3 has 12 residues. V lost 6 bases and J lost 5, with 11 bases in between. CDR1 is MNHNY and CDR2 is SVGAGI in the germline V gene (reference sequence). CDR3 loop: CASSPQADEQYF. For the CDR3, the DNA is TGTGCCAGCAGCCCCCAGGCCGACGAGCAGTACTTC.

V is TRBV28 and J is TRBJ1-2; 7 positions agree with TRBD1. CDR3 length: 13 residues. CDR1 and CDR2 from the germline V gene are MDHEN and SYDVKM. J lost 8 bases, V lost 6 bases, and 9 bases had no gene match. In DNA, the CDR3 is TGTGCCAGCAGCAATGACAGGGTGCGCGGCTACACCTTC. Encoded protein: CASSNDRVRGYTF.

The chain recombines TRBV9 with TRBJ1-3; no reliable D call. CDR3 length: 15 amino acids. Germline CDR1 is SGDLS and CDR2 is YYNGEE. Trimming left V 3 bases short and J 0 bases short, with 10 bases between. In nucleotides, the CDR3 is TGTGCCAGCAGCGCTTCTGCAGACTCTGGAAACACCATATATTTT. The encoded protein is CASSASADSGNTIYF.

CDR3 region: CASSTGANVLTF. In DNA form, the CDR3 reads TGTGCCAGCTCTACCGGGGCCAACGTCCTGACTTTC. This chain links TRBV2 with TRBJ2-6; D is unresolved. V was clipped by 8 bases and J by 4 bases, with 6 bases between them. The CDR3 is 12 residues long. CDR1 is SNHLY and CDR2 is FYNNEI in the germline V gene.

The genes are TRBV28 and TRBJ2-3; D is unclear. Germline V lookup: CDR1 MDHEN, CDR2 SYDVKM. The CDR3 is 17 amino acids. The ends were cut back, 5 bases at V and 6 bases at J, with 24 bases in the middle. The CDR3 loop reads CASSPQGGTEGLDTQYF. The CDR3, as DNA: TGTGCCAGCAGTCCTCAAGGCGGCACGGAAGGTCTTGATACGCAGTATTTT.

The V call is TRBV18, the J call TRBJ2-2, with TRBD2 identical over 12 bases. The length of the CDR3 is 18 residues. V dropped 6 bases and J dropped 5; count of bases not matched to a gene: 13. The germline V gene encodes CDR1 KGHSH and CDR2 LQKENI. This CDR3 is CASSPPSLAGGGTGELFF. The DNA of the CDR3 is TGTGCCAGCTCCCCCCCGTCACTAGCGGGGGGCGGGACCGGGGAGCTGTTTTTT.

This chain joins TRBV27 and TRBJ2-3; no clear D. The CDR3 length is 13 residues. Germline CDR1 MNHEY, CDR2 SMNVEV (reference sequence). Trimming shortened V by 5 bases and J by 1 base, and 7 bases separated the two germline ends. The CDR3 reads CASSPSGTDTQYF. CDR3 in DNA: TGTGCCAGCAGTCCTAGTGGCACAGATACGCAGTATTTT.

The chain is built from TRBV6-5 and TRBJ1-2; weak D call: TRBD1 (5 bases). Trimming cost V 6 bases and J 3 bases, with 11 bases left between them. Germline V gene data show CDR1 as MNHEY and CDR2 as SVGAGI. The CDR3 contains 13 residues. CDR3 in DNA: TGTGCCAGCAGCGAGACAGCTCACTATGGCTACACCTTC. This encodes CASSETAHYGYTF.

The chain recombines TRBV28 with TRBJ1-1; D is perhaps TRBD1 (5 bases). Trimming pared 3 bases from V and 0 bases from J, leaving 14 bases between. CDR3 length: 16 residues. Germline V gives CDR1 MDHEN, CDR2 SYDVKM. Written as DNA, the CDR3 is TGTGCCAGCAGTTTCCGATTGCGGGGGGTGAACACTGAAGCTTTCTTT. It is translated as CASSFRLRGVNTEAFF.

V usage is TRBV7-2 and J usage is TRBJ1-2; tentative D call: TRBD1 (6 bases). The CDR3 is 14 residues long. Trimming shortened V by 5 bases and J by 2 bases, and 12 bases separated the two germline ends. Germline loops: CDR1 SGHTA, CDR2 FQGNSA. This CDR3 reads CASSLFRGNYGYTF. CDR3 DNA sequence: TGTGCCAGCAGCCTTTTCAGGGGAAACTATGGCTACACCTTC.

This rearrangement joins TRBV4-3 to TRBJ1-1; 9 positions agree with TRBD1. Germline trimming cut 0 bases from V and 4 bases from J; bases unmatched to any gene: 6. The germline V gene encodes CDR1 LGHNA and CDR2 YSLEER. This CDR3 has 16 amino acids. CDR3 in DNA: TGCGCCAGCAGCCAAGATTGGGGACAGGGAGGCACTGAAGCTTTCTTT. Translated: CASSQDWGQGGTEAFF.

CDR3 protein: CAWMEGAEKLFF. The CDR3 nucleotides are TGTGCCTGGATGGAGGGTGCTGAAAAACTGTTTTTT. The chain is built from TRBV30 and TRBJ1-4; unclear D gene. Trimming took off 4 bases at V and 7 bases at J, with 10 bases between the two ends. The CDR3 sequence is 12 residues long. CDR1 and CDR2 from the germline V gene are GTSNPN and SVGIG (reference sequence).